This T cell receptor (beta chain) came from a study of response to subunit inactivated influenza vaccine. Study results and limitations: There was a suggestion from the authors that each seasonal influenza vaccination recruits few new T cells.

The CDR3 length is 13 residues. Germline-derived CDR1 and CDR2 are MNHNS and SASEGT. Trimming took 4 bases from V and 3 from J, leaving 10 bases between them. TCRdb reprocessed the RT-PCR reads via MiXCR and lists one record per CDR3 protein. The repertoire holds hundreds of thousands of distinct CDR3 sequences, with less than 15% as singletons. This clonotype turned up a few times. Its antigen is as yet unknown. This sequence joins TRBV6-1 and TRBJ2-7; D unresolved. Sequenced material: PBMCs from blood, taken around two weeks before vaccination. This clonotype was sampled from a man between 45 and 60 years old who received an inactivated influenza vaccine. The CDR3 DNA follows: TGTGCCAGCAGTGGTTCGGAGAGCTACGAGCAGTACTTC. It yields the protein CASSGSESYEQYF.